These T cell receptor beta chains were read from a single sample in a study of CD8 T cells in ankylosing spondylitis. A single record per CDR3 protein comes from TCRdb applying MiXCR to the 5' RACE reads. Of around 220,000 distinct CDR3 sequences detected, approximately 20% appear once; the ten largest clones hold about 39%. Sequenced: blood, either unsorted or a sorted T cell fraction (not recorded which). Receptors were obtained from a male donor with ankylosing spondylitis. The CDR3 runs from the conserved cysteine through the conserved F or W. The D gene is left open where the match is weak. Where a row states a size, it is once, few, many or the class of an expanded clone; other rows omit it.

many,NA,TRBV20-1,TRBJ2-7,CSARPSQLTGPTYEQYF,TGCAGTGCTAGACCAAGCCAACTGACAGGCCCGACCTACGAGCAGTACTTC
NA,TRBD1,TRBV5-1,TRBJ1-1,CASSQGQGLTGANTEAFF,TGCGCCAGCAGCCAAGGACAGGGGCTCACAGGCGCGAACACTGAAGCTTTCTTT
many,NA,TRBV29-1,TRBJ2-4,CSVEGGAGMPKNIQYF,TGCAGCGTTGAGGGCGGGGCAGGGATGCCCAAAAACATTCAGTACTTC
NA,NA,TRBV7-6,TRBJ1-2,CASSLEPGLNYGYTF,TGTGCCAGCAGCTTAGAACCGGGCCTTAACTATGGCTACACCTTC
few,NA,TRBV7-9,TRBJ2-7,CAAGRILYEQYF,TGTGCCGCGGGGCGGATACTATACGAGCAGTACTTC
NA,NA,TRBV2,TRBJ1-2,CASSGNKEGRYGYTF,TGTGCCAGCAGTGGGAATAAAGAGGGGCGGTATGGCTACACCTTC
NA,NA,TRBV27,TRBJ2-3,CASSFWAEPTDTQYF,TGTGCCAGCAGTTTTTGGGCGGAACCCACAGATACGCAGTATTTT
many,NA,TRBV20-1,TRBJ2-1,CSARELYPSYNEQFF,TGCAGTGCTAGAGAGCTCTACCCCTCCTACAATGAGCAGTTCTTC
NA,NA,TRBV21-1,TRBJ2-5,CASSNQGWGETQYF,TGTGCCAGCAGCAACCAGGGGTGGGGAGAGACCCAGTACTTC
few,TRBD1,TRBV27,TRBJ2-7,CASSLGDRVPYEQYF,TGTGCCAGCAGTTTGGGGGACAGGGTTCCATACGAGCAGTACTTC
many,NA,TRBV29-1,TRBJ2-5,CSVEEETQYF,TGCAGCGTTGAAGAAGAGACCCAGTACTTC
many,NA,TRBV7-9,TRBJ2-3,CASSLLARTDTQYF,TGTGCCAGCAGTCTCCTAGCGCGCACAGATACGCAGTATTTT
NA,NA,TRBV2,TRBJ2-2,CASSDWDNTGELFF,TGTGCCAGCAGTGATTGGGACAACACCGGGGAGCTGTTTTTT
few,TRBD1,TRBV5-5,TRBJ1-4,CASSPGQGGTNEKLFF,TGTGCCAGCAGCCCGGGACAGGGAGGGACTAATGAAAAACTGTTTTTT
few,NA,TRBV9,TRBJ1-1,CASSVDSRTEIEAFF,TGTGCCAGCAGCGTAGATTCGAGGACAGAGATTGAAGCTTTCTTT
NA,TRBD2,TRBV10-3,TRBJ2-3,CAISESTGRTSGYTDTQYF,TGTGCCATCAGTGAGTCGACTGGTCGGACTAGCGGGTACACAGATACGCAGTATTTT
NA,TRBD2,TRBV5-5,TRBJ2-1,CASSWTAQERGNEQFF,TGTGCCAGCAGCTGGACCGCACAGGAGCGGGGGAATGAGCAGTTCTTC
few,TRBD1,TRBV9,TRBJ1-5,CASSVGTAYNQPQHF,TGTGCCAGCAGCGTTGGGACAGCGTACAATCAGCCCCAGCATTTT
NA,TRBD2,TRBV7-6,TRBJ2-2,CASSLPSGLAVTGELFF,TGTGCCAGCAGCTTACCCTCGGGACTAGCGGTCACCGGGGAGCTGTTTTTT
NA,TRBD2,TRBV4-3,TRBJ2-7,CASSQEGTSATYEQYF,TGCGCCAGCAGCCAAGAGGGGACTAGCGCGACCTACGAGCAGTACTTC
few,TRBD2,TRBV6-2/TRBV6-3,TRBJ2-7,CASSYSMTLAVYEQYF,TGTGCCAGCAGTTACTCGATGACGCTAGCGGTCTACGAGCAGTACTTC
NA,NA,TRBV20-1,TRBJ1-2,CSAPRDNYGYTF,TGCAGTGCCCCGAGGGATAACTATGGCTACACCTTC
NA,TRBD2,TRBV11-3,TRBJ2-5,CASSFGGGLPGAQYF,TGTGCCAGCAGCTTCGGGGGGGGCCTCCCTGGGGCCCAGTACTTC
NA,NA,TRBV10-2,TRBJ2-1,CASTQNNEQFF,TGCGCCAGCACACAGAACAATGAGCAGTTCTTC
NA,NA,TRBV7-6,TRBJ2-2,CASSLEGWGLFF,TGTGCCAGCAGCTTAGAGGGCTGGGGGCTGTTTTTT
few,NA,TRBV3-1,TRBJ2-3,CASSHPPNGMSTDTQYF,TGTGCCAGCAGCCACCCCCCGAATGGGATGAGCACAGATACGCAGTATTTT
NA,TRBD2,TRBV20-1,TRBJ2-7,CSATEGLVPYEQYF,TGCAGTGCCACGGAGGGACTAGTTCCGTACGAGCAGTACTTC
few,NA,TRBV27,TRBJ1-2,CASKEGNPGDYTF,TGTGCCAGCAAGGAGGGGAACCCCGGCGACTACACCTTC
few,NA,TRBV4-3,TRBJ1-6,CASSQSLMTASSYNSPLHF,TGCGCCAGCAGCCAAAGCCTAATGACTGCAAGCTCCTATAATTCACCCCTCCACTTT
many,NA,TRBV12-3/TRBV12-4,TRBJ2-3,CASSFVVVEDTQYF,TGTGCCAGCAGTTTTGTGGTGGTTGAGGATACGCAGTATTTT
NA,TRBD2,TRBV7-9,TRBJ2-5,CASSDLAGGEETQYF,TGTGCCAGCAGCGACCTAGCGGGGGGGGAAGAGACCCAGTACTTC
few,TRBD2,TRBV28,TRBJ2-7,CASSPRTSGSHEQYF,TGTGCCAGCAGTCCCAGGACTAGCGGGAGCCACGAGCAGTACTTC